The sequence of this TCR beta chain was determined in a study of blood T cell repertoires in COVID-19. TCRdb keeps only in-frame clones here, not all; method: immunoSEQ multiplex PCR. Of some 90,000 clones in the sample, approximately 90% were seen once. CDR3 size: 13 residues. Germline CDR1 reads SGHNT; CDR2 reads YYREEE (reference sequence). The V gene lost 4 bases and the J gene lost 7 bases, with 14 bases spanning the gap. The V call is TRBV5-4, the J call TRBJ1-2; D is unresolved. This TCR was recovered from a man aged 45-60 years with acute or convalescent COVID-19. Sequenced material: peripheral blood. CDR3 region: CASSRTESSGYTF. CDR3 DNA sequence: TGTGCCAGCAGCCGAACAGAATCTTCTGGCTACACCTTC. The complete variable domain, with remaining parts taken from reference TRBV5-4 and TRBJ1-2, reads ETGVTQSPTHLIKTRGQQVTLRCSSQSGHNTVSWYQQALGQGPQFIFQYYREEENGRGNFPPRFSGLQFPNYSSELNVNALELDDSALYLCASSRTESSGYTFGSGTRLTVV.